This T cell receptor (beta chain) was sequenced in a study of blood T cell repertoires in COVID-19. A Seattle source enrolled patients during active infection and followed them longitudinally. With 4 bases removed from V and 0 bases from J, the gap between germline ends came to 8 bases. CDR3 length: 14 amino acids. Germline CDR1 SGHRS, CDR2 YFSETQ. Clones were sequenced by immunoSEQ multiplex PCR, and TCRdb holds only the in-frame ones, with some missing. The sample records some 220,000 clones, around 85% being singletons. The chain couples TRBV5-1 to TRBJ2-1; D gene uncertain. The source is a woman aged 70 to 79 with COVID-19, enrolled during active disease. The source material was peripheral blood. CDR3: CASSGRSSYNEQFF. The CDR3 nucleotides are TGCGCCAGCAGCGGTCGGAGCTCCTACAATGAGCAGTTCTTC.